This entry features one TCR beta chain sequence. No antigen is known for it. The data belong to a study of cytomegalovirus exposure and HLA in healthy donors. Study-level points and caveats: Later analysis identified a missense DCLRE1C variant that was linked to TCR beta V- and J-gene trimming.

60 Vbeta and 13 Jbeta primers were used in PCR. The method was immunoSEQ multiplex PCR; TCRdb's version includes in-frame clones alone and lacks a portion of them. The repertoire includes 150,000 to 200,000 clones, nearly 80% of them detected once, and around 14% sits in the top ten. This sequence was found in a middle-aged woman in good health and CMV-seronegative. The sample was PBMCs.

The CDR3 coding sequence is TGTGCTAGTGGCTACCACGCGGGAGGGCCTGGGAATGAGCAGTTCTTC. It specifies CASGYHAGGPGNEQFF. The chain couples TRBV12-5 to TRBJ2-1, with 9 bases aligning to TRBD2. The length of the CDR3 is 16 residues. With 6 bases clipped from V and 7 bases from J, the junction kept 13 bases outside the gene matches. Germline CDR1 and CDR2: LGHNT and FRNRAP.